A selection of T cell receptor beta chains follows, all from one sample in a study of Ad26.COV2.S vaccination and SARS-CoV-2 variants. Clones were read by immunoSEQ multiplex PCR, and TCRdb kept only the in-frame ones, dropping some. The sample shows under 550,000 clones, over 75% of them seen only once. The input for sequencing was peripheral blood, taken in a trial of Ad26.COV2.S vaccine versus placebo. Receptors originate from a person aged 18-65 years who received the Ad26.COV2.S COVID-19 vaccine or a placebo. CDR3s include the opening cysteine and the closing phenylalanine or tryptophan. Each record gives: clone size, V gene, J gene, CDR3 protein. A row's size may be missing; if present it is once, few, many or a size class.

abundance: .
v_gene: TRBV27
j_gene: TRBJ2-4
CDR3aa: CASRQGDGNIQYF

abundance: once
v_gene: TRBV28
j_gene: TRBJ1-6
CDR3aa: CASSSEGTGNSPLHF

abundance: .
v_gene: TRBV19
j_gene: TRBJ2-3
CDR3aa: CASSMGQGSTDTQYF

abundance: .
v_gene: TRBV7-7
j_gene: TRBJ2-1
CDR3aa: CASSLGSGGEVEQFF

abundance: .
v_gene: TRBV7-2
j_gene: TRBJ2-1
CDR3aa: CASSPSVVRLLNEQFF

abundance: .
v_gene: TRBV7-8
j_gene: TRBJ2-1
CDR3aa: CASSAPGQYNEQFF

abundance: .
v_gene: TRBV25-1
j_gene: TRBJ2-3
CDR3aa: CASSFFFRDTQYF

abundance: .
v_gene: TRBV2
j_gene: TRBJ2-3
CDR3aa: CASSEGGDGITDTQYF

abundance: .
v_gene: TRBV4-1
j_gene: TRBJ1-2
CDR3aa: CASSQGLEARNYGYTF

abundance: .
v_gene: TRBV7-8
j_gene: TRBJ2-2
CDR3aa: CASSRYRINTGELFF

abundance: .
v_gene: TRBV7-7
j_gene: TRBJ1-2
CDR3aa: CASNPSYGTSHGYTF

abundance: once
v_gene: TRBV27
j_gene: TRBJ2-2
CDR3aa: CASSLGTPGAGELFF

abundance: once
v_gene: TRBV28
j_gene: TRBJ1-4
CDR3aa: CASSFLFGLGGRPDEKLFF

abundance: .
v_gene: TRBV13
j_gene: TRBJ2-2
CDR3aa: CASSSTWTGGTGELFF

abundance: few
v_gene: TRBV20-1
j_gene: TRBJ2-2
CDR3aa: CSASQETTGNTGELFF

abundance: .
v_gene: TRBV4-1
j_gene: TRBJ1-1
CDR3aa: CASSQGGQVGNTEAFF

abundance: once
v_gene: TRBV7-9
j_gene: TRBJ1-1
CDR3aa: CASSPDRDEAFF

abundance: .
v_gene: TRBV5-1
j_gene: TRBJ2-4
CDR3aa: CASSLEREDIQYF

abundance: once
v_gene: TRBV5-4
j_gene: TRBJ1-2
CDR3aa: CASSSDREVYGYTF

abundance: .
v_gene: TRBV27
j_gene: TRBJ1-1
CDR3aa: CASISPQGQGTEAFF

abundance: once
v_gene: TRBV18
j_gene: TRBJ2-2
CDR3aa: CASSPIPYRGGNTGELFF

abundance: .
v_gene: TRBV5-5
j_gene: TRBJ1-6
CDR3aa: CASSLLTGADGSPLHF

abundance: .
v_gene: TRBV30
j_gene: TRBJ1-1
CDR3aa: CALSFGNTEAFF

abundance: once
v_gene: TRBV12-3/TRBV12-4
j_gene: TRBJ1-2
CDR3aa: CASSLGQLYGYTF

abundance: .
v_gene: TRBV27
j_gene: TRBJ2-5
CDR3aa: CASSLVAGGYQETQYF

abundance: .
v_gene: TRBV5-1
j_gene: TRBJ1-2
CDR3aa: CASRSTGGHGYTF

abundance: .
v_gene: TRBV2
j_gene: TRBJ1-5
CDR3aa: CASRGRRDQPQHF

abundance: .
v_gene: TRBV4-1
j_gene: TRBJ2-3
CDR3aa: CASSQEGGLAGLSTDTQYF

abundance: .
v_gene: TRBV30
j_gene: TRBJ2-4
CDR3aa: CAWSDPVAYRAKNIQYF

abundance: .
v_gene: TRBV19
j_gene: TRBJ2-5
CDR3aa: CASSQNRNQETQYF

abundance: .
v_gene: TRBV7-6
j_gene: TRBJ1-2
CDR3aa: CASSLDWTGGYTF

abundance: once
v_gene: TRBV2
j_gene: TRBJ2-1
CDR3aa: CASRGGQSSYNEQFF

abundance: .
v_gene: TRBV28
j_gene: TRBJ1-4
CDR3aa: CASSLGGQDIEKLFF

abundance: .
v_gene: TRBV20-1
j_gene: TRBJ1-1
CDR3aa: CSASRPGQGVNTEAFF

abundance: .
v_gene: TRBV28
j_gene: TRBJ2-7
CDR3aa: CASSDRGGWNYEQYF

abundance: .
v_gene: TRBV27
j_gene: TRBJ1-5
CDR3aa: CASRPDSYSNQPQHF

abundance: .
v_gene: TRBV7-2
j_gene: TRBJ1-2
CDR3aa: CASSLWGQGTYGYTF

abundance: .
v_gene: TRBV4-1
j_gene: TRBJ2-7
CDR3aa: CASSQEAGAYEQYF

abundance: .
v_gene: TRBV6-2/TRBV6-3
j_gene: TRBJ2-2
CDR3aa: CASSSGTQRVSGELFF

abundance: .
v_gene: TRBV7-8
j_gene: TRBJ2-1
CDR3aa: CASSRAPTGGSYNEQFF

abundance: .
v_gene: TRBV19
j_gene: TRBJ2-4
CDR3aa: CASSRRGRAKNIQYF

abundance: .
v_gene: TRBV4-1
j_gene: TRBJ2-1
CDR3aa: CASSQDIFEGSYNEQFF

abundance: .
v_gene: TRBV5-1
j_gene: TRBJ2-7
CDR3aa: CASSLEAGRSYEQYF

abundance: .
v_gene: TRBV18
j_gene: TRBJ2-4
CDR3aa: CASSPTTGGIAKNIQYF

abundance: .
v_gene: TRBV7-6
j_gene: TRBJ2-7
CDR3aa: CASSPGQGYEQYF

abundance: .
v_gene: TRBV25-1
j_gene: TRBJ1-1
CDR3aa: CASSRGSPSLTEAFF

abundance: .
v_gene: TRBV20-1
j_gene: TRBJ2-3
CDR3aa: CSASFSTDTQYF

abundance: .
v_gene: TRBV4-1
j_gene: TRBJ2-1
CDR3aa: CASSLGSRYNEQFF

abundance: .
v_gene: TRBV18
j_gene: TRBJ1-6
CDR3aa: CASSPRDSYNSPLHF

abundance: few
v_gene: TRBV4-1
j_gene: TRBJ1-2
CDR3aa: CASSPAGQPNYGYTF

abundance: few
v_gene: TRBV4-1
j_gene: TRBJ1-6
CDR3aa: CASSQDNSPLHF

abundance: .
v_gene: TRBV6-2/TRBV6-3
j_gene: TRBJ2-1
CDR3aa: CASSYGGDEQFF

abundance: .
v_gene: TRBV6-2/TRBV6-3
j_gene: TRBJ1-1
CDR3aa: CASSFGLTEAFF

abundance: .
v_gene: TRBV5-4
j_gene: TRBJ1-1
CDR3aa: CASSLAAPGTEAFF

abundance: .
v_gene: TRBV15
j_gene: TRBJ2-1
CDR3aa: CATSRDQGGYEQFF